Below, 14 T cell receptor beta chains from the same sample are listed, as sequenced in a study of shared T cell receptors in the human thymus. The data were produced by immunoSEQ multiplex PCR, yet TCRdb's version contains in-frame clones alone and is incomplete. This sample carries hundreds of thousands of clones, around nine tenths of them seen once, and the ten largest clones take 0.0095% to 0.011%. These data were likewise used in another study, on human thymus T cells.

The sequenced material came from thymocytes. These receptors were collected from a boy under two years old with a congenital heart defect.

This chain joins TRBV29-1 and TRBJ2-7; D is possibly TRBD1 (6 bases). Between the trimmed V and J ends, which lost 5 bases and 0 bases, there was a span of 14 bases. Germline-derived CDR1 and CDR2 are SQVTM and ANQGSEA. The CDR3 is 14 amino acids. The CDR3 region has the DNA TGCAGCGTTTGTTGTGGACAGACCTCCTACGAGCAGTACTTC. Its translation is CSVCCGQTSYEQYF.

The chain carries TRBV27 and TRBJ2-1, with 7 bases that match TRBD2. CDR1 MNHEY and CDR2 SMNVEV come from the germline V gene (reference sequence). With 5 bases clipped from V and 7 bases from J, the junction kept 11 bases outside the gene matches. CDR3 length: 15 residues. CDR3 loop: CASSKGLPAGNEQFF. The DNA for the CDR3 is TGTGCCAGCAGTAAGGGACTACCGGCGGGGAATGAGCAGTTCTTC.

The rearrangement joins TRBV7-8 to TRBJ1-4; D remains unclear. The CDR3 length is 15 residues. Deletions cut 5 bases from V and 5 bases from J, with 15 bases between. CDR1 SGHVS and CDR2 FQNEAQ come from the germline V gene. CDR3 DNA sequence: TGTGCCAGCAGCCCCTACCCCCGGAGAAATGAAAAACTGTTTTTT. It specifies CASSPYPRRNEKLFF.

V gene TRBV25-1 combines with J gene TRBJ2-3; 10 nucleotides match TRBD2. Germline V lookup: CDR1 MGHDK, CDR2 SYGVNS. The CDR3 is made up of 17 amino acids. With 6 bases clipped from V and 4 bases from J, the junction kept 13 bases outside the gene matches. The CDR3: CASSPRRASGSPDTQYF. DNA of the CDR3: TGTGCCAGCAGCCCCAGGCGGGCTAGCGGGAGCCCAGATACGCAGTATTTT.

The CDR3 region has the DNA TGTGCCAGCAGCGTAGAAGGGCTAGCGGGAGGCCTACCCCTTCTCACAGATACGCAGTATTTT. This translates into CASSVEGLAGGLPLLTDTQYF. The V call is TRBV9, the J call TRBJ2-3; 11 nucleotides line up with TRBD2. Trimming cost V 0 bases and J 2 bases; bases outside gene matches: 17. There are 21 residues in the CDR3. The germline V gene has CDR1 SGDLS and CDR2 YYNGEE. Based on the CDR3 plus reference TRBV9 and TRBJ2-3, the full variable domain is DSGVTQTPKHLITATGQRVTLRCSPRSGDLSVYWYQQSLDQGLQFLIQYYNGEERAKGNILERFSAQQFPDLHSELNLSSLELGDSALYFCASSVEGLAGGLPLLTDTQYFGPGTRLTVL.

The chain links TRBV5-1 to TRBJ1-5; possible D gene TRBD1, 5 bases. The CDR3 is 15 residues long. Germline V gives CDR1 SGHRS, CDR2 YFSETQ. Between the trimmed V and J ends, which lost 0 bases and 6 bases, there was a span of 13 bases. The CDR3 loop is CASSLAGPPGQPQHF. In DNA form, the CDR3 reads TGCGCCAGCAGCTTGGCAGGGCCACCGGGTCAGCCCCAGCATTTT.

This chain joins TRBV19 and TRBJ1-5; D not resolved. The CDR3 length is 13 residues. Between the trimmed V and J ends, which lost 2 bases and 9 bases, there was a span of 11 bases. Germline CDR1 LNHDA, CDR2 SQIVND (reference sequence). The CDR3 reads CASSISGLLPQHF. The CDR3 coding sequence is TGTGCCAGTAGTATATCCGGGTTGTTGCCCCAGCATTTT.

The rearrangement links TRBV7-9 to TRBJ2-1; TRBD2 might be the D (6 bases). The CDR3 has 14 residues. The V end was cut by 0 bases, the J end by 8 bases, with 11 bases between. Germline lookup yields CDR1 SEHNR and CDR2 FQNEAQ (reference sequence). The CDR3 sequence: CASSLAAGRDEQFF. The DNA of the CDR3 is TGTGCCAGCAGCTTAGCGGCGGGGCGGGATGAGCAGTTCTTC.

The CDR3 is CASSLGTGILNTEAFF. In nucleotides, the CDR3 is TGTGCCAGCAGTCTCGGGACAGGGATTTTGAACACTGAAGCTTTCTTT. The chain links TRBV28 to TRBJ1-1, with 9 nucleotides matching TRBD1. Germline V gene data show CDR1 as MDHEN and CDR2 as SYDVKM. Trimming removed 5 bases from V and 0 bases from J; junction bases left unmatched: 7. The CDR3 is made up of 16 amino acids. Looking up the rest from reference TRBV28 and TRBJ1-1 gives the full variable domain: DVKVTQSSRYLVKRTGEKVFLECVQDMDHENMFWYRQDPGLGLRLIYFSYDVKMKEKGDIPEGYSVSREKKERFSLILESASTNQTSMYLCASSLGTGILNTEAFFGQGTRLTVV.

The V call is TRBV2, the J call TRBJ2-3; 12 positions match TRBD2. Germline CDR1 SNHLY, CDR2 FYNNEI. The CDR3 runs to 20 residues. V shed 6 bases, J shed 2 bases, and the junction held 18 bases outside the gene matches. CDR3 sequence reads: CASSDLFRGTSGRPTDTQYF. The CDR3, as DNA: TGTGCCAGCAGCGATCTCTTCAGGGGTACTAGCGGGAGGCCCACAGATACGCAGTATTTT.

The CDR3 coding sequence is TGTGCCAGCTCACTGTCTGGACAGGGAGAACCCTACGAGCAGTACTTC. Protein product: CASSLSGQGEPYEQYF. J is TRBJ2-7 and V is TRBV18; 8 positions match TRBD1. CDR3 length: 16 residues. Germline V CDR1 and CDR2: KGHSH, LQKENI. J gave up 2 bases and V 4 bases, and 10 bases lay outside the gene matches.

This chain links TRBV4-2 with TRBJ2-7, with 9 bases aligning to TRBD2. Germline lookup yields CDR1 LGHNA and CDR2 YNFKEQ. The CDR3 contains 17 residues. The junction had 15 bases not matched to a gene; V was cut back by 2 bases and J by 7 bases. CDR3 loop: CASSQWRDGSGRGEQYF. For the CDR3, the DNA is TGTGCCAGCAGCCAATGGAGGGACGGTAGCGGGAGAGGGGAGCAGTACTTC.

CDR3 residues: CASSLAGLAGGPLETQYF. CDR3 sequence (DNA): TGTGCCAGCAGCTTAGCGGGACTAGCGGGAGGGCCGCTAGAGACCCAGTACTTC. This chain connects TRBV7-3 to TRBJ2-5; 16 bases line up with TRBD2. This CDR3 has 18 amino acids. The V gene end was trimmed by 2 bases and the J gene end by 4 bases; junction bases not matched to a gene: 7. The germline V gene has CDR1 SGHTA and CDR2 FQGTGA.

The CDR3 loop is CSVVRGYEQYF. CDR3 DNA: TGCAGCGTTGTCAGGGGCTACGAGCAGTACTTC. This rearrangement joins TRBV29-1 to TRBJ2-7; D possibly corresponds to TRBD1 (6 bases). Germline lookup yields CDR1 SQVTM and CDR2 ANQGSEA. V was trimmed by 4 bases and J by 3 bases, leaving 7 bases between them. The CDR3 spans 11 residues.